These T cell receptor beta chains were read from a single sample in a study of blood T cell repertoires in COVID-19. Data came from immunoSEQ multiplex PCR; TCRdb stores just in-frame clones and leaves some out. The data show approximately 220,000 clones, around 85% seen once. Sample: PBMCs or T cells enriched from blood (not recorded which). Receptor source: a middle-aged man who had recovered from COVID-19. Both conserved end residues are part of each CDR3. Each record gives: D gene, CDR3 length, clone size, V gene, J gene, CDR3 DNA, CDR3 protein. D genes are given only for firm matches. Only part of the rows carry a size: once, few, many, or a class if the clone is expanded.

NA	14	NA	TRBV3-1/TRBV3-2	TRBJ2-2	TGTGCCAGCAGCCAAGTGGGCAACTCCGGGGAGCTGTTTTTT	CASSQVGNSGELFF
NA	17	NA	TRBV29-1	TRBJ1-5	TGCAGCGTGAAACCCCCCGGGGACACCCTTAGCAATCAGCCCCAGCATTTT	CSVKPPGDTLSNQPQHF
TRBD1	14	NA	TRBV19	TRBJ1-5	TGTGCCAGTCAAAGGGGGCAGACTAATCAGCCCCAGCATTTT	CASQRGQTNQPQHF
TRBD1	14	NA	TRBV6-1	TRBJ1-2	TGTGCCAGCAGTGAAGGGACAGGGCGTTATGGCTACACCTTC	CASSEGTGRYGYTF
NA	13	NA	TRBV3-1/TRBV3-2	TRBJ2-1	TGTGCCAGCAGCCCCCGCAGAGTGGGCGAGCAGTTCTTC	CASSPRRVGEQFF
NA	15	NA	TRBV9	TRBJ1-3	TGTGCCAGCAGCGTAGATAACTATTCTGGAAACACCATATATTTT	CASSVDNYSGNTIYF
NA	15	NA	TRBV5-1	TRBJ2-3	TGCGCCAGCAGCTTGGCCACTCAGGACACAGATACGCAGTATTTT	CASSLATQDTDTQYF
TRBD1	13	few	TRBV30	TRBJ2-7	TGTGCCTGGCGGGACAGGGGGCTCTACGAGCAGTACTTC	CAWRDRGLYEQYF
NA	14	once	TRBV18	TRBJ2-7	TGTGCCAGCTCACCCTCCAGGGATTCAAACGAGCAGTACTTC	CASSPSRDSNEQYF
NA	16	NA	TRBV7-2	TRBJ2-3	TGTGCCAGCAGCTTAGGCGGGAAAGGACGATCAGATACGCAGTATTTT	CASSLGGKGRSDTQYF
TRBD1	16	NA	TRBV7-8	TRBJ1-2	TGTGCCAGCAGCGTCGGGACAGGGGTGATTTTAGGAGGCTACACCTTC	CASSVGTGVILGGYTF
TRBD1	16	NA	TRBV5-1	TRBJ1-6	TGCGCCAGCAGCTGGGCGCCGGACAGGGCTTTTTCACCCCTCCACTTT	CASSWAPDRAFSPLHF